This TCR beta chain originates from a study of regulatory T cells in long-lasting Graves disease. Time point in this sample: newly diagnosed GD, antithyroid drugs for less than 3 months. Following extraction of RNA from PBMCs, that RNA was used to make the TCR library. CDR3 size: 11 residues. The V gene's germline CDR1 is MNHNS and CDR2 SASEGT. The ends were cut back, 1 base at V and 6 bases at J, with 4 bases in the middle. HTBI primers from iRepertoire and Arm-PCR of CDR3 regions yielded the TCR beta libraries. A single record per CDR3 protein comes from TCRdb applying MiXCR to the multiplex PCR reads. The repertoire holds 350,000 to 450,000 distinct CDR3 sequences, with about 15% as singletons. This clonotype was recorded many times. The same data also went into a second study, on T cells in Graves' hyperthyroidism and ophthalmopathy. That source reports: Patients with uncontrolled infections, other autoimmune diseases, pregnancy or lactation were excluded.

The sequencing used peripheral blood mononuclear cells (PBMCs), collected at new diagnosis, from a patient treated with antithyroid drugs. The chain combines TRBV6-1 with TRBJ2-7; no clear D gene. This clonotype originated in a woman aged 25 to 39 with Graves disease. CDR3: CASSEGGEQYF. CDR3 nucleotide sequence: TGTGCCAGCAGTGAAGGGGGCGAGCAGTACTTC.